This T cell receptor beta chain appears in the sequencing data of a study of CD8 T cells in Susac syndrome. Study conclusions and caveats: Individuals included in the TCR sequencing and HLA analysis were acknowledged by the study to be relatively few in number.

V was pared by 7 bases and J by 2 bases, with 12 bases between. The CDR3 sequence is 15 residues long. Germline assignment: CDR1 MNHEY and CDR2 SMNVEV (reference sequence). It was with random hexamers that 0.5 to 1 ug RNA was reverse transcribed. By means of immunoSEQ multiplex PCR, TCR beta CDR3 spanning 54 Vbeta and 13 Jbeta underwent amplification. TCRdb redid the calling of the immunoSEQ multiplex PCR reads with MiXCR, one entry per CDR3 protein. This sample has about 80,000 distinct CDR3 sequences, with about 93% found just once. In the case of this clonotype: The antigen is unknown.

TCR beta sequences were obtained from blood CD8+ and CD4+ T cells. Negative magnetic isolation gave CD8+ and CD4+ cells; FACS enriched CD8+ TEMRA. Sequenced sample: CD8+ T cells from PBMCs. This TCR was recovered from a human donor in good health. The gene calls are TRBV27 and TRBJ1-6, with D unresolved. The CDR3 spells CASNPLDTYNSPLHF. CDR3 coding DNA: TGTGCCAGCAACCCCCTGGATACCTATAATTCACCCCTCCACTTT.